This TCR beta chain was sequenced for a study of blood T cell repertoires in COVID-19. At the level of the study: Samples taken during acute and convalescent COVID-19 were collected in the United States, Italy and Spain. The cDNA or gDNA used as material had been derived from T cells, B-cell-depleted T cells, or PBMCs.

As processed by the authors: Estimated nucleated cell counts came from reference gene primer amplification. Produced via immunoSEQ multiplex PCR; TCRdb's table is partial and in-frame only. V, J and clone size are those of that table, while D and trimming were read from the DNA. The data contain about 260,000 clones, about 90% of them seen just once; the ten biggest clones take up 1.5%. Germline assignment: CDR1 SQVTM and CDR2 ANQGSEA. The CDR3 is made up of 13 amino acids. J was trimmed by 1 base and V by 8 bases; bases with no gene match: 4. This TCR was sampled from a woman aged 40 to 50 who had recovered from COVID-19. The rearrangement uses TRBV29-1 and TRBJ2-2, with 7 bases matching TRBD1. Material for sequencing was peripheral blood. In DNA form, the CDR3 reads TGCAGCTTCCGGGACAGGAACACCGGGGAGCTGTTTTTT. It translates to CSFRDRNTGELFF.